The 25 T cell receptor beta chains below all came from one sample that was sequenced in a study of blood T cell repertoires in COVID-19. TCRdb keeps only in-frame clones here, not all; method: immunoSEQ multiplex PCR. The table records 220,000 or so clones, 80% of them present only once. Material: peripheral blood. The receptors stem from a woman in her 70s with acute or convalescent COVID-19.

The rearrangement joins TRBV5-1 to TRBJ2-3, with 7 bases fitting TRBD2. The CDR3 runs to 15 residues. V lost 1 base, J lost 0 bases, and 2 bases stayed unmatched. Germline V gene sequence: CDR1 SGHRS, CDR2 YFSETQ. CDR3 sequence reads: CASSLSGGSTDTQYF. The CDR3 DNA sequence: TGCGCCAGCAGCTTGTCGGGAGGTAGCACAGATACGCAGTATTTT.

Remarks on this clone: In the same sample, other DNA sequences code for this CDR3. J is TRBJ2-3 and V is TRBV2; no clear D gene. Trimming stripped 7 bases from V and 0 bases from J, with 2 bases between. CDR1 SNHLY and CDR2 FYNNEI come from the germline V gene. The CDR3 has 11 amino acids. DNA of the CDR3: TGTGCCAGCACTAGCACAGATACGCAGTATTTT. Translating gives CASTSTDTQYF.

The J gene is TRBJ2-4, the V gene TRBV9; 7 nucleotides match TRBD2. Germline V gene data show CDR1 as SGDLS and CDR2 as YYNGEE. With V trimmed by 4 bases and J by 7 bases, 8 bases remained unmatched. The CDR3 spans 14 residues. Here the CDR3 reads CASSTDSAGNIQYF. The CDR3 DNA sequence: TGTGCCAGCAGCACGGACTCAGCGGGGAACATTCAGTACTTC. The full variable domain, in which reference TRBV9 and TRBJ2-4 provide the parts outside the CDR3, is DSGVTQTPKHLITATGQRVTLRCSPRSGDLSVYWYQQSLDQGLQFLIQYYNGEERAKGNILERFSAQQFPDLHSELNLSSLELGDSALYFCASSTDSAGNIQYFGAGTRLSVL.

This chain uses TRBV6-6 with TRBJ1-4, with 10 bases lining up with TRBD1. V lost 4 bases to trimming and J lost 7 bases; unmatched junction nucleotides: 9. This CDR3 contains 16 residues. CDR1 is MNHNY and CDR2 is SVGAGI in the germline V gene (reference sequence). This CDR3 is CASSFGQGVRGEKLFF. DNA of the CDR3: TGTGCCAGCAGTTTCGGACAGGGGGTTCGGGGTGAAAAACTGTTTTTT.

V gene TRBV9 combines with J gene TRBJ1-5, with D maybe TRBD1 (6 bases). The CDR3 spans 14 residues. Germline V CDR1 and CDR2: SGDLS, YYNGEE. Trimming stripped 3 bases from V and 5 bases from J, with 12 bases between. CDR3 nucleotides: TGTGCCAGCAGCGAGAATGGGGGCTATCAGCCCCAGCATTTT. Protein product: CASSENGGYQPQHF.

This clone was seen a single time. The chain links TRBV10-3 to TRBJ2-7; D possibly corresponds to TRBD2 (5 bases). Germline V gene sequence: CDR1 ENHRY, CDR2 SYGVKD. The CDR3 is 13 amino acids. V lost 0 bases and J 6 bases, leaving 9 bases between the germline ends. The CDR3: CAISESGRGEQYF. The DNA of the CDR3 is TGTGCCATCAGTGAGTCGGGGAGAGGCGAGCAGTACTTC.

The chain combines TRBV5-1 with TRBJ1-1; no clear D. Germline V gene lookup returns CDR1 SGHRS and CDR2 YFSETQ. V shed 0 bases and J shed 5 bases, with 11 bases lying between them. This CDR3 is built from 14 residues. The DNA for the CDR3 is TGCGCCAGCAGCTTGGATGGGAGGGCTACTGAAGCTTTCTTT. Its protein product is CASSLDGRATEAFF.

The chain joins TRBV27 to TRBJ2-2; 9 bases are shared with TRBD1. With V trimmed by 5 bases and J by 5 bases, 6 bases remained unmatched. CDR1 MNHEY and CDR2 SMNVEV come from the germline V gene (reference sequence). The CDR3 runs to 15 residues. The CDR3 DNA sequence: TGTGCCAGCAGTCTGGGACAGGGCCGGACCGGGGAGCTGTTTTTT. Translated: CASSLGQGRTGELFF.

V usage is TRBV6-6 and J usage is TRBJ2-1; 8 nucleotides agree with TRBD2. Trimming cost V 5 bases and J 9 bases; bases outside gene matches: 15. CDR3 length equals 16 residues. The germline gives CDR1 MNHNY, CDR2 SVGAGI (reference sequence). The CDR3 protein is CASSPGGAGGRGEQFF. As DNA, the CDR3 is TGTGCCAGCAGTCCCGGGGGGGCGGGAGGAAGGGGTGAGCAGTTCTTC.

The V call is TRBV21-1, the J call TRBJ2-7; no DNA check was done on the table's D call, TRBD1. TRBV21-1 has pseudogene status. The CDR3 consists of 12 residues. CDR3 residues: CASVTDPYEQYF. CDR3 DNA sequence: TGTGCCAGCGTGACAGATCCATACGAGCAGTACTTC.

The chain is built from TRBV6-5 and TRBJ2-5; TRBD2 is a possible D gene (5 bases). This CDR3 comprises 15 residues. Trimming cost V 0 bases and J 4 bases, with 12 bases left between them. CDR1 is MNHEY, CDR2 SVGAGI, per germline. The CDR3 DNA reads as TGTGCCAGCAGTTACTCTGACGGGATTCCAGAGACCCAGTACTTC. It translates to CASSYSDGIPETQYF.

This clone has a handful of counts. The chain links TRBV14 to TRBJ1-6; D is perhaps TRBD1 (5 bases). CDR1 is SGHDN and CDR2 is FVKESK in the germline V gene. V was pared by 2 bases and J by 9 bases, with 14 bases between. This CDR3 comprises 15 residues. CDR3 region: CASSQRQGLGSPLHF. CDR3 bases: TGTGCCAGCAGCCAACGCCAGGGCTTAGGTTCACCCCTCCACTTT. Filled out from reference TRBV14 and TRBJ1-6, the complete variable domain reads EAGVTQFPSHSVIEKGQTVTLRCDPISGHDNLYWYRRVMGKEIKFLLHFVKESKQDESGMPNNRFLAERTGGTYSTLKVQPAELEDSGVYFCASSQRQGLGSPLHFGNGTRLTVT.

The chain has TRBV15 and TRBJ2-5; D is possibly TRBD2 (6 bases). Trimming cost V 0 bases and J 2 bases, with 13 bases left between them. The CDR3 is 16 amino acids. The germline V gene has CDR1 LNHNV and CDR2 YYDKDF (reference sequence). In nucleotides, the CDR3 is TGTGCCACCAGCAGAGATATCGGGAGTGGGCAAGAGACCCAGTACTTC. Translating gives CATSRDIGSGQETQYF.

The genes are TRBV27 and TRBJ2-7, with 7 nucleotides matching TRBD1. In germline, CDR1 is MNHEY, CDR2 SMNVEV (reference sequence). This CDR3 contains 14 residues. The V gene end was trimmed by 4 bases and the J gene end by 0 bases; junction bases not matched to a gene: 3. The CDR3 spells CASSSRDSSYEQYF. The CDR3 DNA reads as TGTGCCAGCAGTTCTCGGGACAGCTCCTACGAGCAGTACTTC.

The rearrangement links TRBV24-1 to TRBJ2-5; 8 positions agree with TRBD1. Germline V gene lookup returns CDR1 KGHDR and CDR2 SFDVKD. CDR3 length: 16 residues. J was trimmed by 2 bases and V by 4 bases; bases with no gene match: 8. Here the CDR3 reads CATSDPRGPKQETQYF. The CDR3 region has the DNA TGTGCCACCAGTGACCCCAGGGGGCCTAAGCAAGAGACCCAGTACTTC.

The genes are TRBV12-5 and TRBJ2-3; 7 nucleotides match TRBD2. Germline-derived CDR1 and CDR2 are LGHNT and FRNRAP. J gave up 5 bases and V 1 base, and 0 bases lay outside the gene matches. The CDR3 is made up of 13 amino acids. CDR3 nucleotide sequence: TGTGCTAGTGGTTTGGCTAGCGGAGATACGCAGTATTTT. Translation: CASGLASGDTQYF.

J is TRBJ2-2 and V is TRBV10-3; D is perhaps TRBD2 (5 bases). Trimming cost V 0 bases and J 2 bases, with 10 bases left between them. CDR3 length: 16 residues. The germline gives CDR1 ENHRY, CDR2 SYGVKD. This chain's CDR3 is CAISESAGLNTGELFF. The CDR3 coding sequence is TGTGCCATCAGTGAGTCTGCGGGCCTTAACACCGGGGAGCTGTTTTTT.

In this sample, this clone turned up once. CDR3 nucleotide sequence: TGTGCCAGCAGCGTAGCTGCTATGAACACTGAAGCTTTCTTT. It yields the protein CASSVAAMNTEAFF. The chain couples TRBV9 to TRBJ1-1; unclear D gene. V was pared by 0 bases and J by 0 bases, with 6 bases between. This CDR3 has 14 residues. Germline CDR1 and CDR2: SGDLS and YYNGEE.

This chain joins TRBV5-8 and TRBJ1-1; perhaps TRBD1 as D (6 bases). CDR1 is SGHTS and CDR2 is YDEGEE in the germline V gene. There are 16 residues in the CDR3. V was clipped by 1 base and J by 4 bases, with 17 bases between them. DNA for the CDR3: TGTGCCAGCAGCTTGTGGCTTAAACAGGGATTCACTGAAGCTTTCTTT. The encoded protein is CASSLWLKQGFTEAFF.

The chain combines TRBV29-1 with TRBJ2-5; weak D call: TRBD1 (6 bases). CDR1 and CDR2 (germline): SQVTM, ANQGSEA. Trimming removed 6 bases from V and 4 bases from J, with 18 bases in between. The CDR3 is made up of 14 amino acids. CDR3 residues: CSVNPSRGRETQYF. The CDR3 coding sequence is TGCAGCGTCAACCCCAGCAGGGGCCGAGAGACCCAGTACTTC.

The chain carries TRBV28 and TRBJ2-5; 10 nucleotides align to TRBD2. The J segment lost 4 bases and the V segment lost 5 bases, leaving 7 bases of the junction unmatched. In germline, CDR1 is MDHEN, CDR2 SYDVKM. The CDR3 has 15 amino acids. The DNA of the CDR3 is TGTGCCAGCAGTCCCAGCGGGAGGGCCCTAGAGACCCAGTACTTC. It encodes CASSPSGRALETQYF.

The genes are TRBV7-9 and TRBJ2-3; 13 bases map to TRBD2. Germline CDR1 SEHNR, CDR2 FQNEAQ (reference sequence). V shed 5 bases and J 6 bases; nucleotides not matched to a gene: 5. The CDR3 contains 15 residues. As DNA, the CDR3 is TGTGCCAGCAGCCGGACTAGCGGGAGTAAGGATACGCAGTATTTT. Translated: CASSRTSGSKDTQYF.

This clone showed up just a few times. The rearrangement uses TRBV5-4 and TRBJ1-2; the D is unclear. Germline V gives CDR1 SGHNT, CDR2 YYREEE (reference sequence). V was cut by 4 bases and J by 3 bases, with 13 bases left in between. This CDR3 region has 14 residues. CDR3 nucleotide sequence: TGTGCCAGCAGCAGCCCCAGCGGGGACTATGGCTACACCTTC. Translating gives CASSSPSGDYGYTF.

V gene TRBV28 combines with J gene TRBJ1-4; TRBD1 aligns across 9 bases. The germline V gene encodes CDR1 MDHEN and CDR2 SYDVKM. This CDR3 region has 15 residues. Trimming removed 6 bases from V and 7 bases from J; junction bases left unmatched: 9. The chain's CDR3 is CASRSPGTGTEKLFF. CDR3 coding DNA: TGTGCCAGCAGATCCCCCGGGACAGGGACTGAAAAACTGTTTTTT.

V is TRBV7-8 and J is TRBJ2-7; 8 positions match TRBD2. The germline gives CDR1 SGHVS, CDR2 FQNEAQ. Germline trimming cut 0 bases from V and 1 base from J; bases unmatched to any gene: 8. The CDR3 is 17 residues long. CDR3 coding DNA: TGTGCCAGCAGCTTAGCGCGGCGGGAGGCCACTTCCTACGAGCAGTACTTC. This codes for CASSLARREATSYEQYF.